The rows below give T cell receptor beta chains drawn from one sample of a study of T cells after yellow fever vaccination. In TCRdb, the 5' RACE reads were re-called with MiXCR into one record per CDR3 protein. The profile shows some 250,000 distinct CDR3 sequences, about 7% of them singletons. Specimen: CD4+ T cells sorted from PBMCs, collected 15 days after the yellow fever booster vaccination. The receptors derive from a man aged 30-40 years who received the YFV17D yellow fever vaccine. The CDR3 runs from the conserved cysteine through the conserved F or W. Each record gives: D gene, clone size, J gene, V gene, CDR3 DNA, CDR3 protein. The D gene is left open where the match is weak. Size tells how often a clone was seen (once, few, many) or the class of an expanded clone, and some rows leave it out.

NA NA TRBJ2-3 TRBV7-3 TGTGCCAGCAGCTCCTTAGCCACAGATACGCAGTATTTT CASSSLATDTQYF
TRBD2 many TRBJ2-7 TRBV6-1 TGTGCCAGTAACAAGGGACGGGAGGGTAGGTACGAGCAGTACTTC CASNKGREGRYEQYF
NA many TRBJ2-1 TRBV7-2 TGTGCCAGCAGCTTAGCAGCGGAGAGCTCCTACAATGAGCAGTTCTTC CASSLAAESSYNEQFF
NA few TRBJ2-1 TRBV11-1 TGTGCCAGCCAAAAAGTGCAGGGTAGCAAATTTGAGCAGTTCTTC CASQKVQGSKFEQFF
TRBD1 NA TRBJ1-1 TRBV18 TGTGCCAGCTCGGGGACAGGAAGGAACACTGAAGCTTTCTTT CASSGTGRNTEAFF
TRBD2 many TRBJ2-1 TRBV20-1 TGCAGTGCTTTACTAGCGGGGTCCTACAATGAGCAGTTCTTC CSALLAGSYNEQFF
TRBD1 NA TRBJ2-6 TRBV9 TGTGCCAGCAGCGTAGGTATTATGGGACAGTTACTCTCTGGGGCCAACGTCCTGACTTTC CASSVGIMGQLLSGANVLTF
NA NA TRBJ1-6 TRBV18 TGTGCCAGCTCACTCGGGGTAGAGAATAATTCACCCCTCCACTTT CASSLGVENNSPLHF
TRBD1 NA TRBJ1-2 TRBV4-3 TGCGCCAGCAGCCTTTCCGGGACAGGGAGCTATGGCTACACCTTC CASSLSGTGSYGYTF
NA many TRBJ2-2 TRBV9 TGTGCCAGCAGCGTAAGCCCCGATGGACCCGGGGAGCTGTTTTTT CASSVSPDGPGELFF
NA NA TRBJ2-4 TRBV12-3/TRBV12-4 TGTGCCAGCAGTCTAAGACAGCCGCGCTTAGCCAAAAACATTCAGTACTTC CASSLRQPRLAKNIQYF
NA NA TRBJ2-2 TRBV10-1 TGCGCCAGCACACAGGGTTCCTCCACCGGGGAGCTGTTTTTT CASTQGSSTGELFF
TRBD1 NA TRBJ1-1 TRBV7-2 TGTGCCAGCAGCATCCAGGGGGCCGAAGCTTTCTTT CASSIQGAEAFF
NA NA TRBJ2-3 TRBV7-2 TGTGCCAGCAGCTTAGCTTCCCATACGTACACAGATACGCAGTATTTT CASSLASHTYTDTQYF
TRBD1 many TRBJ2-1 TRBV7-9 TGTGCCAGCAGCTTTGGTGGGACAGAGTACAATGAGCAGTTCTTC CASSFGGTEYNEQFF
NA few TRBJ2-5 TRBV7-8 TGTGCCAGCACCCGAGCGACGGATCAAGAGACCCAGTACTTC CASTRATDQETQYF
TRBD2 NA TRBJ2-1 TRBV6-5 TGTGCCAGCTGGGGACTAGCGGGAGGGTACCGCTCCTACAATGAGCAGTTCTTC CASWGLAGGYRSYNEQFF
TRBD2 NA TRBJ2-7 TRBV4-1 TGCGCCAGCAGCCAAGTCTTGTCTAGCGGGACCTCCTACGAGCAGTACTTC CASSQVLSSGTSYEQYF
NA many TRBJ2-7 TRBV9 TGTGCCAGCAGCGCTGGACAGGGACTACTCTACGAGCAGTACTTC CASSAGQGLLYEQYF
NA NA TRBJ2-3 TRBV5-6 TGTGCCAGCAGTCCTACTACAGGGAATGCAGATACGCAGTATTTT CASSPTTGNADTQYF
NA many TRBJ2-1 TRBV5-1 TGCGCCAGCAGCTCGGGGTTCTATGAGCAGTTCTTC CASSSGFYEQFF
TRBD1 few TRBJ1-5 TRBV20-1 TGCAGTGCTAGTCTGGGACAGCGACAGCCCCAGCATTTT CSASLGQRQPQHF
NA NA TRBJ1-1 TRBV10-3 TGTGCCATCAGTGTAGGGTCGAACACTGAAGCTTTCTTT CAISVGSNTEAFF
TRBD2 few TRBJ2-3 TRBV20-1 TGCAGTGCTAGAGATAGGCTCAGCGGGAAGTATTTT CSARDRLSGKYF
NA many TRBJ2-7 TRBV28 TGTGCCAGCACCGAACCCGGACGACCAGCCTACGAGCAGTACTTC CASTEPGRPAYEQYF
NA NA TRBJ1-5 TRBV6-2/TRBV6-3 TGTGCCAGCAGCCCGGGGAGTTTTAGTCAGCCCCAGCATTTT CASSPGSFSQPQHF
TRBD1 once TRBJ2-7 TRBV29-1 TGCAGCGTTGAAGATCAAAGGGACAGGGGCGTTTACAAGCAGTACTTC CSVEDQRDRGVYKQYF
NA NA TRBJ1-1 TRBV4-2 TGTGCCAGCAGCCAAGGGGAAGAGCAGAGGACTGAAGCTTTCTTT CASSQGEEQRTEAFF
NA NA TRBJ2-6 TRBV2 TGTGCCAGCCGGGACCGAGTCTCTGGGGCCAACGTCCTGACTTTC CASRDRVSGANVLTF
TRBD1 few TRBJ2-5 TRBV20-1 TGCAGTGCGCGGACAGGGCGGGAGACCCAGTACTTC CSARTGRETQYF
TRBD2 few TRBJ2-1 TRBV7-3 TGTGCCAGCAGCTTAACCTTAAAAGCGGGGCCCCCCTACAATGAGCAGTTCTTC CASSLTLKAGPPYNEQFF
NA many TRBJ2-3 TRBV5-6 TGTGCCAGCAGCTCGTCGGTCACAGATACGCAGTATTTT CASSSSVTDTQYF
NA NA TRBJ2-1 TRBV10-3 TGTGCCATCAGTGACGGTTCGCTGGCGGGCAATGAGCAGTTCTTC CAISDGSLAGNEQFF
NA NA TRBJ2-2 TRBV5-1 TGCGCCAGCAGCTTAGACAGCACCGGGGAGCTGTTTTTT CASSLDSTGELFF
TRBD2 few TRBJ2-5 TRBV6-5 TGTGCCAGCAGTTACTCCCGGGGGGGTGCAGAGACCCAGTACTTC CASSYSRGGAETQYF
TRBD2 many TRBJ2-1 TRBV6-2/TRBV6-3 TGTGCCAGCAGCTCCAGGCTAGCGGGGGCCTACAATGAGCAGTTCTTC CASSSRLAGAYNEQFF
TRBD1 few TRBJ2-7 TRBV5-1 TGCGCCAGCAGTGACCGACAGGGGGCGGGGGAGCAGTACTTC CASSDRQGAGEQYF
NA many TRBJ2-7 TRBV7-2 TGTGCCAGCAGCTTAGATCGGGACTCCTACGAGCAGTACTTC CASSLDRDSYEQYF
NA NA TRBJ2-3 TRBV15 TGTGCCACCAGCAGAGGAACTAACACAGATACGCAGTATTTT CATSRGTNTDTQYF
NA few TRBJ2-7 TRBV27 TGTGCCAGCAGTTTTTTCGGGACAGCGGGCGAGCAGTACTTC CASSFFGTAGEQYF
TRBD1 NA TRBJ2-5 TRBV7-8 TGTGCCAGCAGCCCCCGAGGGGGCCACGAGACCCAGTACTTC CASSPRGGHETQYF
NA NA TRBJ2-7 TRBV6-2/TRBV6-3 TGTGCCAGCAGATCCCCCGGAACCGCCCCCTACGAGCAGTACTTC CASRSPGTAPYEQYF
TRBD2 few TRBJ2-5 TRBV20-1 TGCAGTGCTAGAGACCGCCGGACTAGCGGAAACCAAGAGACCCAGTACTTC CSARDRRTSGNQETQYF
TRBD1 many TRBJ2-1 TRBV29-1 TGCAGCGTTGAGACAACAGGGGGCTTATTCTTC CSVETTGGLFF
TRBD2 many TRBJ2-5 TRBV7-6 TGTGCCAGCAGCTTAGGGGGACTAGCGGGTAAACACCAAGAGACCCAGTACTTC CASSLGGLAGKHQETQYF
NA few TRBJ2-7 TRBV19 TGTGCCAGTAAACCCAGGGTAAGCTCCTACGAGCAGTACTTC CASKPRVSSYEQYF
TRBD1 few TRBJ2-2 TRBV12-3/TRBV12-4 TGTGCCAGCAGTTTAGGGACAGGGGTTGGGGAGCTGTTTTTT CASSLGTGVGELFF
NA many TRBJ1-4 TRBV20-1 TGCAGTGCTATCGGGGCGCCGGATGAAAAACTGTTTTTT CSAIGAPDEKLFF
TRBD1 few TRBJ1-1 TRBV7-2 TGTGCCAGCAGCAGGGACAGGGAGCACACTGAAGCTTTCTTT CASSRDREHTEAFF
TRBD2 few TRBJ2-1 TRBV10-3 TGTGCCATCGCCAGGGAGACTAGCGGGTTCTACAATGAGCAGTTCTTC CAIARETSGFYNEQFF
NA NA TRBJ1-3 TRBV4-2 TGTGCCAGCAGCCAAGCCAGGGTCGAGGGAAACACCATATATTTT CASSQARVEGNTIYF
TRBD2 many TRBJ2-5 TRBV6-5 TGTGCCAGCAGGTCGTTGGGAGGGGCTGGAGAGACCCAGTACTTC CASRSLGGAGETQYF